The T cell receptor (beta chain) under discussion was sequenced for a study of beta chain features in type 1 diabetes. Study overall: Age, gender and cell yields were similar between patients and healthy donors.

Study outcomes and limitations: Among patients with Type 1 diabetes, TCRB CDR3s were moderately but significantly shorter in every one of the four CD4+ subsets. Among type 1 diabetes patients, VDJ junctions had fewer insertions and more deletions. Patients and controls would share equally any PCR tilt toward shorter templates.

The single heparinised draw taken from each donor contained roughly 100 mL of blood on average. Reverse transcription of all isolated RNA meant that expressed TCRB transcripts were sequenced. This table comes from immunoSEQ multiplex PCR, and its TCRdb copy is limited to in-frame clones, with some not included. Among a few hundred thousand clones, around 15% were seen once, and the ten largest hold 0.085%. The CDR3 runs to 14 residues. Concerning this clone: What it binds is unknown.

V usage is TRBV21-1 and J usage is TRBJ1-1; the D call TRBD1 from the table was never checked on the DNA. TRBV21-1 is reported as a pseudogene. Source material: naive CD4+ T cells from blood. This receptor was taken from a young man with type 1 diabetes. CDR3 region: CASKRQGRNTEAFF. The CDR3 region has the DNA TGTGCCAGCAAAAGACAGGGGCGAAACACTGAAGCTTTCTTT.